The 25 T cell receptor beta chains in this list originate from one sample, sequenced in a study of control samples from healthy donors and cancer patients. The data were produced by immunoSEQ multiplex PCR, yet TCRdb's version contains in-frame clones alone and is incomplete. The sample lists over 150,000 clones, 94% occurring once. Sequencing used blood. The source is a man aged 40-55 years in good health.

This chain uses TRBV19 with TRBJ1-1; TRBD1 might be the D (6 bases). Trimming took off 2 bases at V and 4 bases at J, with 14 bases between the two ends. The CDR3 runs to 15 residues. The germline gives CDR1 LNHDA, CDR2 SQIVND (reference sequence). For the CDR3, the DNA is TGTGCCAGTAGTATAAACAGGGCAGGGATCACTGAAGCTTTCTTT. It is translated as CASSINRAGITEAFF.

V is TRBV7-2 and J is TRBJ2-5; 8 bases map to TRBD2. This CDR3 region has 15 residues. V lost 5 bases and J lost 5; bases outside the gene matches: 10. Germline CDR1 SGHTA, CDR2 FQGNSA. The CDR3 region is CASSPPGRGGETQYF. In nucleotides, the CDR3 is TGTGCCAGCAGCCCCCCCGGGAGGGGAGGCGAGACCCAGTACTTC.

This clone came up once. The chain has TRBV5-4 and TRBJ2-1; D uncertain. The V end lost 3 bases, the J end lost 0 bases, and 13 bases lay between the germline ends. The CDR3 contains 16 residues. The V gene's germline CDR1 is SGHNT and CDR2 YYREEE (reference sequence). CDR3 region: CASSSWARGSYNEQFF. CDR3 DNA sequence: TGTGCCAGCAGCTCTTGGGCAAGAGGCTCCTACAATGAGCAGTTCTTC.

For this clone: Other DNA sequences from this sample encode an identical CDR3 as well. The gene calls are TRBV18 and TRBJ1-2, with 7 bases identical to TRBD1. The CDR3 extends over 13 amino acids. Losses at the gene ends were 6 bases for V and 2 bases for J; bases not matched to a gene: 3. CDR1 and CDR2 (germline): KGHSH, LQKENI. CDR3 DNA: TGTGCCAGCTCTCCGGACAGGAACTATGGCTACACCTTC. Amino acid sequence: CASSPDRNYGYTF.

The V gene is TRBV5-1, the J gene TRBJ2-1; D gene uncertain. The CDR3 is 11 residues long. In germline, CDR1 is SGHRS, CDR2 YFSETQ. Trimming took off 2 bases at V and 8 bases at J, with 5 bases between the two ends. The CDR3 reads CASSFSDEQFF. For the CDR3, the DNA is TGCGCCAGCAGCTTTTCGGATGAGCAGTTCTTC.

The chain employs TRBV11-3 and TRBJ2-1; TRBD2 agrees at 10 bases. In germline, CDR1 is SGHNT, CDR2 YENEEA. CDR3 size: 14 residues. V lost 1 base to trimming and J lost 9 bases; unmatched junction nucleotides: 3. CDR3 nucleotide sequence: TGTGCCAGCAGCTTAGGGCTAGCGGGGGTTGAGCAGTTCTTC. Translated, it gives CASSLGLAGVEQFF.

This chain joins TRBV28 and TRBJ1-2; no clear D gene. V dropped 3 bases and J dropped 3 bases, with 8 bases sitting between them. The CDR3 runs to 13 residues. Germline V gene sequence: CDR1 MDHEN, CDR2 SYDVKM. The chain's CDR3 is CASSFEADYGYTF. In DNA, the CDR3 is TGTGCCAGCAGTTTTGAGGCGGACTATGGCTACACCTTC.

This chain links TRBV24-1 with TRBJ1-1, with D uncertain. Germline lookup yields CDR1 KGHDR and CDR2 SFDVKD. Trimming left V 6 bases short and J 4 bases short, with 11 bases between. The CDR3 contains 13 residues. The CDR3 loop reads CATSLGGTTEAFF. The DNA for the CDR3 is TGTGCCACCAGTTTAGGAGGAACCACTGAAGCTTTCTTT.

The CDR3 is CATSPLPEAGRTDTQYF. In DNA form, the CDR3 reads TGTGCCACCAGTCCTTTACCCGAGGCAGGGCGGACAGATACGCAGTATTTT. The chain combines TRBV24-1 with TRBJ2-3; D is perhaps TRBD1 (5 bases). The CDR3 covers 17 residues. Trimming cost V 6 bases and J 3 bases, with 21 bases left between them. Germline CDR1 KGHDR, CDR2 SFDVKD.

The chain uses TRBV19 and TRBJ2-1; D perhaps matches TRBD1 (6 bases). V gave up 5 bases and J gave up 6 bases, with 14 bases separating them. Germline lookup yields CDR1 LNHDA and CDR2 SQIVND (reference sequence). The CDR3 has 14 residues. The CDR3 sequence: CASSVQGRFNEQFF. DNA for the CDR3: TGTGCCAGTAGTGTACAGGGTAGGTTCAATGAGCAGTTCTTC.

The chain is built from TRBV11-2 and TRBJ1-4; TRBD1 is a possible D gene (5 bases). The CDR3 covers 15 residues. V gave up 2 bases and J gave up 5 bases, with 12 bases separating them. CDR1 and CDR2 from the germline V gene are SGHAT and FQNNGV. The CDR3 protein is CASSLSGGRNEKLFF. The DNA for the CDR3 is TGTGCCAGCAGCTTATCGGGGGGAAGGAATGAAAAACTGTTTTTT.

The rearrangement links TRBV2 to TRBJ1-5, with D unclear. The CDR3 spans 13 residues. V was trimmed by 5 bases and J by 3 bases, leaving 8 bases between them. The germline CDR1 and CDR2 sequences are SNHLY and FYNNEI. The CDR3 DNA reads as TGTGCCAGCAGTCCCGACCTCAATCAGCCCCAGCATTTT. Translation: CASSPDLNQPQHF. Complete variable domain (other parts from reference TRBV2 and TRBJ1-5): EPEVTQTPSHQVTQMGQEVILRCVPISNHLYFYWYRQILGQKVEFLVSFYNNEISEKSEIFDDQFSVERPDGSNFTLKIRSTKLEDSAMYFCASSPDLNQPQHFGDGTRLSIL.

CDR3: CAISESGFGPRNYGYTF. The DNA of the CDR3 is TGTGCCATCAGTGAGTCAGGCTTCGGGCCTCGTAACTATGGCTACACCTTC. The chain recombines TRBV10-3 with TRBJ1-2; D gene ambiguous. The CDR3 loop spans 17 amino acids. The V gene's germline CDR1 is ENHRY and CDR2 SYGVKD. Trimming stripped 0 bases from V and 1 base from J, with 15 bases between.

In its sample, this clone was seen a few times. V and J are TRBV12-3 or TRBV12-4 and TRBJ1-2; 9 bases are a match to TRBD1. This CDR3 is 13 amino acids long. With V trimmed by 6 bases and J by 8 bases, 7 bases remained unmatched. The CDR3 loop reads CASSGQGRLGYTF. CDR3 DNA: TGTGCCAGCAGCGGACAGGGGCGATTAGGCTACACCTTC.

The V call is TRBV6-5, the J call TRBJ1-1; D ambiguous. The V gene lost 0 bases and the J gene lost 0 bases, with 5 bases spanning the gap. Germline loops: CDR1 MNHEY, CDR2 SVGAGI. This CDR3 region has 14 residues. The CDR3 here is CASSYSSLNTEAFF. The CDR3 DNA is TGTGCCAGCAGTTACTCGAGCCTGAACACTGAAGCTTTCTTT.

The V gene is TRBV19, the J gene TRBJ1-3, with D possibly matching TRBD1 (5 bases). Germline assignment: CDR1 LNHDA and CDR2 SQIVND (reference sequence). This CDR3 has 16 amino acids. V lost 8 bases, J lost 0 bases, and 17 bases lay in between. CDR3 in amino acids: CASSWGTGRSGNTIYF. In DNA form, the CDR3 reads TGTGCCAGTTCTTGGGGGACCGGACGCTCTGGAAACACCATATATTTT.

The rearrangement joins TRBV27 to TRBJ1-2, with 8 bases matching TRBD1. The germline V gene has CDR1 MNHEY and CDR2 SMNVEV (reference sequence). The length of the CDR3 is 14 residues. V shed 3 bases, J shed 5 bases, and the junction held 5 bases outside the gene matches. CDR3 sequence: CASSFAGGFYGYTF. CDR3 DNA sequence: TGTGCCAGCAGTTTTGCAGGGGGCTTTTATGGCTACACCTTC.

The CDR3 reads CASSEGTLTTFF. As DNA, the CDR3 is TGTGCCAGCAGTGAAGGGACGTTGACGACTTTCTTT. The chain links TRBV25-1 to TRBJ1-1; TRBD1 might be the D (5 bases). Trimming shortened V by 2 bases and J by 12 bases, and 13 bases separated the two germline ends. Germline-derived CDR1 and CDR2 are MGHDK and SYGVNS. CDR3 size: 12 residues. Together with reference TRBV25-1 and TRBJ1-1, the CDR3 gives the full variable domain: EADIYQTPRYLVIGTGKKITLECSQTMGHDKMYWYQQDPGMELHLIHYSYGVNSTEKGDLSSESTVSRIRTEHFPLTLESARPSHTSQYLCASSEGTLTTFFGQGTRLTVV.

This clone was counted once. The chain is built from TRBV18 and TRBJ1-6; D ambiguous. This CDR3 is built from 16 residues. Germline values: CDR1 KGHSH, CDR2 LQKENI. V shed 1 base and J shed 8 bases, with 15 bases lying between them. The CDR3 region has the DNA TGTGCCAGCTCACCACTGGGGAGCTGGGAGGATTCACCCCTCCACTTT. Translation gives CASSPLGSWEDSPLHF.

The chain has TRBV20-1 and TRBJ2-7; no clear D gene. Trimming removed 6 bases at V and 6 bases at J, with 12 bases between. CDR1 DFQATT and CDR2 SNEGSKA come from the germline V gene (reference sequence). The CDR3 length is 11 residues. This chain's CDR3 is CSATRVGEQYF. In nucleotides, the CDR3 is TGCAGTGCCACTCGCGTGGGCGAGCAGTACTTC.

This clone was found once. The chain uses TRBV28 and TRBJ2-7; D unresolved. Trimming shortened V by 8 bases and J by 9 bases, and 20 bases separated the two germline ends. The CDR3 sequence is 13 residues long. Germline V gene data show CDR1 as MDHEN and CDR2 as SYDVKM. The CDR3 region is CASHPNMGKVQYF. The CDR3 DNA reads as TGTGCCAGCCACCCAAATATGGGAAAAGTGCAGTACTTC.

V usage is TRBV5-6 and J usage is TRBJ2-5, with 14 bases that match TRBD2. The length of the CDR3 is 15 residues. Losses at the gene ends were 4 bases for V and 7 bases for J; bases not matched to a gene: 6. Looked up from germline, CDR1 is SGHDT and CDR2 is YYEEEE. The CDR3: CASSGGLAGVRTQYF. CDR3 nucleotide sequence: TGTGCCAGCAGCGGGGGACTAGCGGGGGTTCGGACCCAGTACTTC.

The chain combines TRBV29-1 with TRBJ1-2; D is undetermined. CDR1 is SQVTM, CDR2 ANQGSEA, per germline. Trimming cost V 3 bases and J 3 bases, with 11 bases left between them. CDR3 length: 13 residues. The CDR3 reads CSVDPPQDYGYTF. CDR3 DNA sequence: TGCAGCGTTGACCCACCGCAGGACTATGGCTACACCTTC.

The chain links TRBV24-1 to TRBJ2-3, with 7 nucleotides matching TRBD1. Germline CDR1 and CDR2: KGHDR and SFDVKD. V shed 3 bases, J shed 3 bases, and the junction held 2 bases outside the gene matches. The CDR3 runs 14 residues. CDR3 region: CATSDPDRTDTQYF. Here the CDR3 DNA reads TGTGCCACCAGTGATCCGGACAGGACAGATACGCAGTATTTT.

This chain connects TRBV27 to TRBJ2-4; D is uncertain. With 0 bases removed from V and 13 bases from J, the gap between germline ends came to 13 bases. Germline assignment: CDR1 MNHEY and CDR2 SMNVEV (reference sequence). The CDR3 contains 13 residues. CDR3 residues: CASSLSSHHGQYF. Written as DNA, the CDR3 is TGTGCCAGCAGTTTATCGTCCCACCACGGACAGTACTTC.